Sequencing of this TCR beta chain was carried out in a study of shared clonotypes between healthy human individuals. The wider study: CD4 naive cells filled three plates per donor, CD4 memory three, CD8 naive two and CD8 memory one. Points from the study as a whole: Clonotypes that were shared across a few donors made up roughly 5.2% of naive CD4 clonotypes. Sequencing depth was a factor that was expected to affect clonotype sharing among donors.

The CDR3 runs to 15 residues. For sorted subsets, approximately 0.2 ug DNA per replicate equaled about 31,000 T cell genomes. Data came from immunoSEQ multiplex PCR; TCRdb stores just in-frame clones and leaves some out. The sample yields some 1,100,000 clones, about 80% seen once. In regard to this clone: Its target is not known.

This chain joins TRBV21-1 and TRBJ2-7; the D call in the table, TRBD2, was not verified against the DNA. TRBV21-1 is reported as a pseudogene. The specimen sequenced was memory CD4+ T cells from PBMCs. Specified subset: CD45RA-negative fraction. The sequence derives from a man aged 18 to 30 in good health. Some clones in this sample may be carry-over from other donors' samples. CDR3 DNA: TGTGCCAGCAGCAAAGTTGACCTAGTCACCTACGAGCAGTACTTC. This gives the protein CASSKVDLVTYEQYF.